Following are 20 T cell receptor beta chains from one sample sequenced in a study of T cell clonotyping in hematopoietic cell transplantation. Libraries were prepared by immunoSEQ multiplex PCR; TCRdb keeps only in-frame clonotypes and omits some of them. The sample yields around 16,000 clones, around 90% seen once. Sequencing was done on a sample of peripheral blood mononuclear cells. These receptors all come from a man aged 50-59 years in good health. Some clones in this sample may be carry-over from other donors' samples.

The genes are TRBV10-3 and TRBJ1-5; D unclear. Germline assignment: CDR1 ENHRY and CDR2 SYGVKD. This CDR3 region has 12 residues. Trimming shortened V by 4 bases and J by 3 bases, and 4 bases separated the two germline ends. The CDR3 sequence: CAISANNQPQHF. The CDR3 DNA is TGTGCCATCAGTGCTAACAATCAGCCCCAGCATTTT.

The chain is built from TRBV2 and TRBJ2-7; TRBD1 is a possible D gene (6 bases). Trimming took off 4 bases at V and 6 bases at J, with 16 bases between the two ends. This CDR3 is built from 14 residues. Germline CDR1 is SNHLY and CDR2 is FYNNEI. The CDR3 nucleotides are TGTGCCAGCAGTGCCCAGGGGTTACGATTCGAGCAGTACTTC. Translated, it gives CASSAQGLRFEQYF.

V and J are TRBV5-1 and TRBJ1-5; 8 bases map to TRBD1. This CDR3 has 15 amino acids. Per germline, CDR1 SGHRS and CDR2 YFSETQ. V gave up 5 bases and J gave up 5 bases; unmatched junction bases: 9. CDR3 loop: CASSWTGRKDQPQHF. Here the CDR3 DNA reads TGCGCCAGCAGTTGGACAGGGAGGAAGGATCAGCCCCAGCATTTT.

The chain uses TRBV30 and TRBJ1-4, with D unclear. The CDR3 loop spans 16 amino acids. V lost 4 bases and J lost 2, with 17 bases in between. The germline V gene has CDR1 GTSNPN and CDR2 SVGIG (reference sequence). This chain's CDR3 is CAWTPLGFPTNEKLFF. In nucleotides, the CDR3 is TGTGCCTGGACCCCCCTTGGGTTTCCCACTAATGAAAAACTGTTTTTT.

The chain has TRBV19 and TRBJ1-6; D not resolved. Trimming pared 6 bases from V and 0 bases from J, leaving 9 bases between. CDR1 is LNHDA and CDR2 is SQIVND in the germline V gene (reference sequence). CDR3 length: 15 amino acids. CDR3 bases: TGTGCCAGTAGCCTGGAGAGCTCCTATAATTCACCCCTCCACTTT. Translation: CASSLESSYNSPLHF.

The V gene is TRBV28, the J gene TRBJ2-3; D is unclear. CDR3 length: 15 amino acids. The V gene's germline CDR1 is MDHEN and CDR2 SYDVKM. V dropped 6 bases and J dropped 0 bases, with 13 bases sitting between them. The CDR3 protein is CASSPGGISTDTQYF. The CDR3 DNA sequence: TGTGCCAGCAGCCCGGGTGGTATTAGCACAGATACGCAGTATTTT.

The CDR3 loop reads CASRAGGDQPQHF. In nucleotides, the CDR3 is TGTGCCAGCAGGGCAGGGGGGGATCAGCCCCAGCATTTT. The rearrangement links TRBV6-1 to TRBJ1-5; the match to TRBD1 covers 7 bases. The CDR3 has 13 residues. V shed 6 bases, J shed 5 bases, and the junction held 4 bases outside the gene matches. CDR1 is MNHNS and CDR2 is SASEGT in the germline V gene.

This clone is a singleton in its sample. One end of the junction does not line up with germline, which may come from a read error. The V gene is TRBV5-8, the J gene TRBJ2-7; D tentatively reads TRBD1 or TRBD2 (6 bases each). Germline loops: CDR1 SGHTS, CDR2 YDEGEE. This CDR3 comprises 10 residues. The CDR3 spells CASSWHGGNF. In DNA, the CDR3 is TGTGCCAGCAGCTGGCACGGGGGCAACTTC.

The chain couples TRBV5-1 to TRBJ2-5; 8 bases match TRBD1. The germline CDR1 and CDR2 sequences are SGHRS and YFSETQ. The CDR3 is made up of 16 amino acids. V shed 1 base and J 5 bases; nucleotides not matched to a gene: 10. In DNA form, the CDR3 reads TGCGCCAGCAGCTTGCGGGCAGGGGGCGCGGGGGAGACCCAGTACTTC. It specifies CASSLRAGGAGETQYF.

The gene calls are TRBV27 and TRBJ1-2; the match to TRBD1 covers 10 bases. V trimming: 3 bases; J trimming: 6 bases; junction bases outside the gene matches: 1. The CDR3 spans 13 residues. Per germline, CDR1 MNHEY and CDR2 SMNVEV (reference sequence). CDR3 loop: CASSFGTGDGYTF. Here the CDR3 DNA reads TGTGCCAGCAGTTTTGGGACAGGGGATGGCTACACCTTC.

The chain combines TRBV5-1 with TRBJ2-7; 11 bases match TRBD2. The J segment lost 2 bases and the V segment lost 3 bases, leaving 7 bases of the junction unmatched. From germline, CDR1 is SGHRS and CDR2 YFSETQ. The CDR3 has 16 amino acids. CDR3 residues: CASSWTLSGGAYEQYF. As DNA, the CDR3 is TGCGCCAGCAGCTGGACCCTTAGCGGGGGGGCCTACGAGCAGTACTTC.

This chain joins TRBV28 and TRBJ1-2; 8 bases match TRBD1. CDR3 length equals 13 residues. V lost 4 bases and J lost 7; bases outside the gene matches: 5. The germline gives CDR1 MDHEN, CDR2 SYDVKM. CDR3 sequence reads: CASSSTGVGGYTF. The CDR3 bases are TGTGCCAGCAGTTCGACAGGGGTGGGTGGCTACACCTTC.

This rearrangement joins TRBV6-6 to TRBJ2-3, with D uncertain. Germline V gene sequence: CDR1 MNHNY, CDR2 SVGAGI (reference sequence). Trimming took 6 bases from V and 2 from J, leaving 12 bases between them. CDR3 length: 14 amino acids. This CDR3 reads CASRPSYDTDTQYF. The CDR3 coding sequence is TGTGCCAGCAGGCCGAGTTACGACACAGATACGCAGTATTTT.

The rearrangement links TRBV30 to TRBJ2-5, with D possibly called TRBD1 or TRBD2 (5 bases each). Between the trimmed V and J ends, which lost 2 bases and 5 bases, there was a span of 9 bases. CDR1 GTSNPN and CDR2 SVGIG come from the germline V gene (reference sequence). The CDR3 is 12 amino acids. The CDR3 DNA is TGTGCCTGGAGTAACGAGGGGGAGACCCAGTACTTC. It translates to CAWSNEGETQYF. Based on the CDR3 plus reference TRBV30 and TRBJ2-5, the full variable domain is SQTIHQWPATLVQPVGSPLSLECTVEGTSNPNLYWYRQAAGRGLQLLFYSVGIGQISSEVPQNLSASRPQDRQFILSSKKLLLSDSGFYLCAWSNEGETQYFGPGTRLLVL.

The DNA of the CDR3 is TGTGCCAGCAGCCGGGACAGGGGTTCACCCCTCCACTTT. It specifies CASSRDRGSPLHF. The chain employs TRBV7-8 and TRBJ1-6, with TRBD1 matching 10 bases. The CDR3 extends over 13 amino acids. V lost 5 bases, J lost 9 bases, and 1 base stayed unmatched. Germline V gene data show CDR1 as SGHVS and CDR2 as FQNEAQ.

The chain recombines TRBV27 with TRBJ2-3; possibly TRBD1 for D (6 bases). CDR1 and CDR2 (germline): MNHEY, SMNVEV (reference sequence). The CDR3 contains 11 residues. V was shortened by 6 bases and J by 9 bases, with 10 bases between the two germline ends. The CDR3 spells CASRLGATQYF. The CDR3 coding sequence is TGTGCCAGCAGATTGGGGGCCACGCAGTATTTT.

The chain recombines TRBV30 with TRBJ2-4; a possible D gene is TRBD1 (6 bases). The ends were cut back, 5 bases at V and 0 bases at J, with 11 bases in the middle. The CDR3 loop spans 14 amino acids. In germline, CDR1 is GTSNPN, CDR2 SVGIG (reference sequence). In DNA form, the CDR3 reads TGTGCCTGGGGGGGCAGTGTAGCCAAAAACATTCAGTACTTC. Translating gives CAWGGSVAKNIQYF.

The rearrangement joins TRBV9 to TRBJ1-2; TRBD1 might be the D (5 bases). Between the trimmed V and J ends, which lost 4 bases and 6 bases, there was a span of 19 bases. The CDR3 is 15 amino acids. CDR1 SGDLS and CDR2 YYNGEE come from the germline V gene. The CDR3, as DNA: TGTGCCAGCAGCCCACAGGTCGGGACGGTGCATGGCTACACCTTC. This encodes CASSPQVGTVHGYTF.

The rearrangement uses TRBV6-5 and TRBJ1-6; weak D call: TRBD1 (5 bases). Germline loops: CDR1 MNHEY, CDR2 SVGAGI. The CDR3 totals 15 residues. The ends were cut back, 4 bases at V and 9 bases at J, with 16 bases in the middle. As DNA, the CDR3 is TGTGCCAGCAGTTTTACCGGGGCCTCAGCTTCACCCCTCCACTTT. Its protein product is CASSFTGASASPLHF.

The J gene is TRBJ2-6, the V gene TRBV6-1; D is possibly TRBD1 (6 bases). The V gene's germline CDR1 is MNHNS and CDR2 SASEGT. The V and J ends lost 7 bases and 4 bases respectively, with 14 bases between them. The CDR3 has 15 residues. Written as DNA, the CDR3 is TGTGCCAGCACCAAGGACAGAAACGGGGCCAACGTCCTGACTTTC. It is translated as CASTKDRNGANVLTF.